This T cell receptor beta chain came from a study of blood T cell repertoires in COVID-19. Overall study: From the United States, Italy and Spain came samples of acute and convalescent COVID-19. PBMCs, B-cell-depleted T cells, or T cells provided the cDNA or gDNA that made up the material.

In this sample, this clone turned up once. Trimming at V came to 2 bases and at J to 5 bases, leaving 8 bases not matched to a gene. The length of the CDR3 is 18 residues. Germline V gives CDR1 ENHRY, CDR2 SYGVKD. Per the original data handling: Counts of nucleated cells, estimated from reference gene primer amplification, were obtained. Data came from immunoSEQ multiplex PCR; TCRdb stores just in-frame clones and leaves some out. V, J and clone size derive from that table, while D and trimming were established from the DNA sequence. The table includes under 40,000 clones, more than 75% detected once.

The rearrangement joins TRBV10-3 to TRBJ2-2; TRBD2 matches 13 bases. The receptor comes from a woman aged 55-70 years with acute or convalescent COVID-19. Sequencing input: peripheral blood. CDR3 in amino acids: CAISEVRTSGGGTGELFF. CDR3 in DNA: TGTGCCATCAGTGAGGTCCGGACTAGCGGGGGCGGAACCGGGGAGCTGTTTTTT.